This T cell receptor beta chain stems from a study of T cells in Graves' hyperthyroidism and ophthalmopathy. Findings and limits, study-wide: In blood, most of the thyroid clonotypes expanded above 0.001 were also present.

Of note for this clonotype: Its antigen is still unknown.

Germline V gene lookup returns CDR1 MDHEN and CDR2 SYDVKM. Between the trimmed V and J ends, which lost 8 bases and 9 bases, there was a span of 21 bases. The CDR3 contains 14 residues. RNA transcripts yielded amplified TCR beta CDR3 regions. HTBI primers were employed in a first-round RT-PCR of the TCR CDR3. Each CDR3 protein is one row after TCRdb ran MiXCR on the multiplex PCR reads. The sample includes fewer than 800,000 distinct CDR3 sequences, roughly 15% seen only once; the top ten take under 10%. Exclusions: uncontrolled infection, other autoimmune disease, pregnancy, lactation. This sample holds PBMCs from less than 11 ml fresh peripheral blood.

The sample was blood. The sequence came from a man younger than 35 with Graves' hyperthyroidism. The V and J genes are TRBV28 and TRBJ2-3; D perhaps matches TRBD2 (5 bases). The CDR3 protein is CASCPSASSRTQYF. The CDR3, as DNA: TGTGCCAGCTGTCCCTCTGCTTCTAGCCGCACGCAGTATTTT.